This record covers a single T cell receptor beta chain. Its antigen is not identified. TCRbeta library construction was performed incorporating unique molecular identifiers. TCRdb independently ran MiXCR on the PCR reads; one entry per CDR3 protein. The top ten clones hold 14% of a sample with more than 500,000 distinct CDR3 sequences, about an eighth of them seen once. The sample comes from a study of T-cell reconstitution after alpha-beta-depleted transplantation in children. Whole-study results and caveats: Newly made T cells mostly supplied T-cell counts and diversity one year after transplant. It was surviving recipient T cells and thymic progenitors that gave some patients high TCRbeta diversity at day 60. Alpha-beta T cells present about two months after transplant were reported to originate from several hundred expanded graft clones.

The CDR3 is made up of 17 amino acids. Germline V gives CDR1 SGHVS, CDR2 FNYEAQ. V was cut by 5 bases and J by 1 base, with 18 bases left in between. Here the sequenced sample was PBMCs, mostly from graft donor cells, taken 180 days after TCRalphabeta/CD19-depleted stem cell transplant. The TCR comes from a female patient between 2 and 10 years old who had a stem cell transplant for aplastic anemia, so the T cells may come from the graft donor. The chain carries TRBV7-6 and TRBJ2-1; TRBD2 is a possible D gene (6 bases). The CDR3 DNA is TGTGCCAGCAGCCCCATGCGGGCGGGACCATCCTACAATGAGCAGTTCTTC. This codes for CASSPMRAGPSYNEQFF.